This TCR beta chain was recovered during a study of shared clonotypes between healthy human individuals. Profiling relied on immunoSEQ multiplex PCR, and the TCRdb table lists in-frame clones only, not all of them. The repertoire holds under 1,100,000 clones, with more than 60% as singletons. V was clipped by 6 bases and J by 1 base; unmatched bases: 10. The CDR3 is 17 residues long. The germline V gene encodes CDR1 SGHTA and CDR2 FQGNSA. Sequencing was carried out using memory CD4+ T cells sorted from blood. Subset indicated: CD45RA-negative fraction. The chain joins TRBV7-2 to TRBJ1-5; 9 bases line up with TRBD1. This sequence originates from a man aged 18 to 30 in good health. The CDR3 spells CASSLSPGTGSNQPQHF. The CDR3 DNA is TGTGCCAGCAGTCTAAGCCCCGGGACAGGGAGCAATCAGCCCCAGCATTTT.